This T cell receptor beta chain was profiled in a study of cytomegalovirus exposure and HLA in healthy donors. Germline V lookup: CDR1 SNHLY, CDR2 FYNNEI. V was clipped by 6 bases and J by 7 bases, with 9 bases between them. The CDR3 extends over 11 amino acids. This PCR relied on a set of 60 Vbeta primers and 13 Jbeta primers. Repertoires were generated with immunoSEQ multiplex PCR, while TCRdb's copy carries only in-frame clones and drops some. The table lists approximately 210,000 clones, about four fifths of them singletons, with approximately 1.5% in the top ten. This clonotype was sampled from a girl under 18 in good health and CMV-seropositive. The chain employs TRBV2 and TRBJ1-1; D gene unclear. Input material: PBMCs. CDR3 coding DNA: TGTGCCAGCAGGGGTAGCAGTGAAGCTTTCTTT. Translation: CASRGSSEAFF.